This TCR beta chain is from a study of cytomegalovirus exposure and HLA in healthy donors. 13 Jbeta primers and 60 Vbeta primers were used for the PCR. The protocol was immunoSEQ multiplex PCR, while the TCRdb copy is restricted to in-frame clones and leaves out a portion. The sample lists 60,000 to 75,000 clones; roughly 74% were seen once. The V gene lost 2 bases and the J gene lost 3 bases, with 5 bases spanning the gap. Looked up from germline, CDR1 is GTSNPN and CDR2 is SVGIG (reference sequence). The CDR3 covers 13 residues. V is TRBV30 and J is TRBJ2-6; no definite D call. The sequenced sample consisted of PBMCs. This receptor was taken from a woman in her twenties or thirties in good health and CMV-seropositive. This chain's CDR3 is CAWSRSGANVLTF. Here the CDR3 DNA reads TGTGCCTGGAGTCGTAGTGGGGCCAACGTCCTGACTTTC.